This T cell receptor (beta chain) originates from a study of blood T cell repertoires in COVID-19. The repertoire was sequenced with immunoSEQ multiplex PCR; TCRdb's copy has only in-frame clones and lacks some. The sample lists about 68,000 clones, 70% to 90% occurring once. V lost 6 bases, J lost 4 bases, and 6 bases stayed unmatched. Germline CDR1 and CDR2: SQVTM and ANQGSEA. The length of the CDR3 is 13 residues. The sequencing input was peripheral blood. This receptor was identified in a woman aged 50 to 65 with COVID-19, enrolled during active disease. This rearrangement joins TRBV29-1 to TRBJ2-3, with 8 nucleotides matching TRBD1. Here the CDR3 reads CSVDEGQADTQYF. In DNA form, the CDR3 reads TGCAGCGTCGATGAGGGACAGGCAGATACGCAGTATTTT.